The 29 T cell receptor beta chains listed next were all sequenced from one sample in a study of cytotoxic CD8 clonotypes in ibrutinib-treated CLL. Produced via immunoSEQ multiplex PCR; TCRdb's table is partial and in-frame only. The sample shows about 200,000 clones, roughly 77% of them seen only once. The input for sequencing was PBMCs, taken after 12 months of ibrutinib treatment. These receptors originate from a human donor with chronic lymphocytic leukemia.

The V and J genes are TRBV29-1 and TRBJ2-5; TRBD2 agrees at 11 bases. Germline loops: CDR1 SQVTM, CDR2 ANQGSEA. This CDR3 contains 15 residues. Germline trimming cut 6 bases from V and 5 bases from J; bases unmatched to any gene: 11. CDR3 region: CSVARIAGGQETQYF. CDR3 coding DNA: TGCAGCGTCGCAAGGATAGCGGGAGGGCAGGAGACCCAGTACTTC.

The rearrangement links TRBV9 to TRBJ1-2; no reliable D call. Germline values: CDR1 SGDLS, CDR2 YYNGEE. The V and J ends lost 0 bases and 8 bases respectively, with 11 bases between them. The CDR3 is 13 amino acids. CDR3 DNA sequence: TGTGCCAGCAGCGTAGTGGTAGGGTGGGGCTACACCTTC. Its translation: CASSVVVGWGYTF.

V gene TRBV2 combines with J gene TRBJ1-1; weak D call: TRBD1 (6 bases). Between the trimmed V and J ends, which lost 5 bases and 6 bases, there was a span of 19 bases. Germline assignment: CDR1 SNHLY and CDR2 FYNNEI. This CDR3 spans 15 amino acids. The CDR3 here is CASSPPWGARAEAFF. In nucleotides, the CDR3 is TGTGCCAGCAGTCCTCCGTGGGGGGCAAGGGCTGAAGCTTTCTTT.

This clone was detected only a few times. V and J are TRBV2 and TRBJ2-3; D gene unclear. The V end was cut by 6 bases, the J end by 2 bases, with 15 bases between. Per the germline V gene, CDR1 is SNHLY and CDR2 is FYNNEI. CDR3 size: 15 residues. The CDR3 is CASRRLVTNTDTQYF. The CDR3, as DNA: TGTGCCAGCAGGCGACTGGTAACCAACACAGATACGCAGTATTTT.

The CDR3: CAARTGAGRQYF. CDR3 nucleotides: TGTGCCGCCCGAACAGGGGCGGGAAGGCAGTACTTC. The chain uses TRBV27 and TRBJ2-7; D is possibly TRBD1 (7 bases). This CDR3 has 12 amino acids. Germline V CDR1 and CDR2: MNHEY, SMNVEV (reference sequence). Trimming removed 11 bases at V and 9 bases at J, with 20 bases between.

The J gene is TRBJ1-2, the V gene TRBV6-1; 8 bases align to TRBD1. Trimming cost V 6 bases and J 11 bases; bases outside gene matches: 14. The length of the CDR3 is 14 residues. Per germline, CDR1 MNHNS and CDR2 SASEGT. The CDR3 loop is CASRTPGGQVDYTF. In DNA form, the CDR3 reads TGTGCCAGCAGGACCCCTGGGGGACAGGTCGATTACACCTTC.

CDR3 sequence: CASSLQQFSGNTIYF. CDR3 DNA sequence: TGTGCCAGCAGCTTACAACAGTTCTCTGGAAACACCATATATTTT. The V call is TRBV7-9, the J call TRBJ1-3; D gene uncertain. Germline CDR1 and CDR2: SEHNR and FQNEAQ (reference sequence). The V gene lost 2 bases and the J gene lost 0 bases, with 8 bases spanning the gap. CDR3 length: 15 amino acids. Drawing the rest from reference TRBV7-9 and TRBJ1-3, the complete variable domain is DTGVSQNPRHKITKRGQNVTFRCDPISEHNRLYWYRQTLGQGPEFLTYFQNEAQLEKSRLLSDRFSAERPKGSFSTLEIQRTEQGDSAMYLCASSLQQFSGNTIYFGEGSWLTVV.

The chain links TRBV5-1 to TRBJ2-1; perhaps TRBD2 as D (6 bases). CDR1 SGHRS and CDR2 YFSETQ come from the germline V gene. This CDR3 contains 15 residues. V lost 1 base and J 6 bases, leaving 14 bases between the germline ends. CDR3 protein: CASSLYLRDVNEQFF. As DNA, the CDR3 is TGCGCCAGCAGCTTGTACCTGCGGGACGTCAATGAGCAGTTCTTC.

The rearrangement uses TRBV5-1 and TRBJ2-1, with D unresolved. The germline V and J ends were trimmed by 2 bases and 9 bases, with 9 bases remaining between them. Germline V gene lookup returns CDR1 SGHRS and CDR2 YFSETQ. This CDR3 is 12 amino acids long. The DNA for the CDR3 is TGCGCCAGCAGCTTAGCGACGGGTGAGCAGTTCTTC. Translated: CASSLATGEQFF.

The V and J genes are TRBV5-8 and TRBJ2-1; D is uncertain. The V and J ends lost 0 bases and 6 bases respectively, with 10 bases between them. Germline-derived CDR1 and CDR2 are SGHTS and YDEGEE. CDR3 size: 14 residues. The CDR3 DNA follows: TGTGCCAGCAGCTTGGCCGACGGTGTCAATGAGCAGTTCTTC. It specifies CASSLADGVNEQFF.

CDR3 residues: CASSLSGQRRDSGNTIYF. DNA for the CDR3: TGTGCCAGCAGCTTATCGGGTCAGAGGCGGGATTCTGGAAACACCATATATTTT. The rearrangement links TRBV7-3 to TRBJ1-3; no clear D. Deletions cut 2 bases from V and 1 base from J, with 18 bases between. The CDR3 runs to 18 residues. Germline lookup yields CDR1 SGHTA and CDR2 FQGTGA.

The rearrangement uses TRBV9 and TRBJ2-3; 7 bases align to TRBD2. Losses at the gene ends were 3 bases for V and 0 bases for J; bases not matched to a gene: 4. The CDR3 length is 15 residues. CDR1 SGDLS and CDR2 YYNGEE come from the germline V gene. The CDR3 nucleotides read TGTGCCAGCAGCGGGTCTAGCGGCAGCACAGATACGCAGTATTTT. As protein: CASSGSSGSTDTQYF.

The chain has TRBV2 and TRBJ1-5; maybe TRBD1 (6 bases). The CDR3 length is 14 residues. The ends were cut back, 4 bases at V and 4 bases at J, with 11 bases in the middle. Germline values: CDR1 SNHLY, CDR2 FYNNEI. CDR3 sequence (DNA): TGTGCCAGCAGTGGGGACAACAGGAATCAGCCCCAGCATTTT. The encoded protein is CASSGDNRNQPQHF.

The chain is built from TRBV5-4 and TRBJ1-1; tentative D call: TRBD1 (6 bases). V was shortened by 2 bases and J by 2 bases, with 7 bases between the two germline ends. The CDR3 spans 13 residues. Germline V CDR1 and CDR2: SGHNT, YYREEE (reference sequence). In DNA form, the CDR3 reads TGTGCCAGCAGCTTCAGGGGAAACACTGAAGCTTTCTTT. Protein: CASSFRGNTEAFF.

The chain has TRBV6-5 and TRBJ2-7; D is perhaps TRBD2 (6 bases). Germline values: CDR1 MNHEY, CDR2 SVGAGI. The CDR3 covers 15 residues. Trimming took off 5 bases at V and 0 bases at J, with 14 bases between the two ends. The CDR3 loop reads CASSTTSGSSYEQYF. DNA for the CDR3: TGTGCCAGCAGTACGACTAGTGGAAGCTCCTACGAGCAGTACTTC.

V gene TRBV30 combines with J gene TRBJ1-5; D is unclear. Trimming shortened V by 1 base and J by 7 bases, and 8 bases separated the two germline ends. The CDR3 totals 12 residues. Germline V gene data show CDR1 as GTSNPN and CDR2 as SVGIG (reference sequence). The CDR3 coding sequence is TGTGCCTGGAGTGCCCCGTTCCAGCCCCAGCATTTT. Its protein is CAWSAPFQPQHF.

This clone has more than one count but fewer than ten. The chain has TRBV30 and TRBJ1-2, with D possibly being TRBD1 (6 bases). The CDR3 is 12 residues long. The ends were cut back, 2 bases at V and 8 bases at J, with 12 bases in the middle. Germline assignment: CDR1 GTSNPN and CDR2 SVGIG (reference sequence). The CDR3 region is CAWSYTGTGYTF. CDR3 sequence (DNA): TGTGCCTGGAGTTACACAGGGACAGGCTACACCTTC.

The CDR3 sequence: CASSSGASSYNEQFF. CDR3 bases: TGTGCCAGCAGTAGTGGGGCAAGCTCCTACAATGAGCAGTTCTTC. V gene TRBV27 combines with J gene TRBJ2-1; TRBD1 is a possible D gene (5 bases). This CDR3 is built from 15 residues. The V and J ends lost 5 bases and 0 bases respectively, with 11 bases between them. Looked up from germline, CDR1 is MNHEY and CDR2 is SMNVEV (reference sequence).

This clone was seen more than once but under ten times. This chain connects TRBV5-1 to TRBJ1-2; no clear D gene. The CDR3 length is 11 residues. Germline V CDR1 and CDR2: SGHRS, YFSETQ. The ends were cut back, 0 bases at V and 8 bases at J, with 5 bases in the middle. The CDR3 DNA follows: TGCGCCAGCAGCTTGGGCCCCGGCTACACCTTC. The encoded protein is CASSLGPGYTF.

Here the CDR3 DNA reads TGTGCCAGTCGGCGGGAGGGCACAGATACGCAGTATTTT. Translated: CASRREGTDTQYF. V gene TRBV19 combines with J gene TRBJ2-3; 8 nucleotides align to TRBD2. V lost 8 bases and J lost 1; bases outside the gene matches: 2. CDR1 is LNHDA, CDR2 SQIVND, per germline (reference sequence). The CDR3 loop spans 13 amino acids. The whole variable domain, filled in from reference TRBV19 and TRBJ2-3, reads DGGITQSPKYLFRKEGQNVTLSCEQNLNHDAMYWYRQDPGQGLRLIYYSQIVNDFQKGDIAEGYSVSREKKESFPLTVTSAQKNPTAFYLCASRREGTDTQYFGPGTRLTVL.

The chain links TRBV5-1 to TRBJ1-5; 7 bases are shared with TRBD1. This CDR3 comprises 16 residues. Germline V gives CDR1 SGHRS, CDR2 YFSETQ. Unmatched junction bases numbered 14, after V lost 5 bases and J lost 6 bases. The CDR3 nucleotides read TGCGCCAGCAGAGCCCCCGACAGGGAATCGGGTCAGCCCCAGCATTTT. The encoded protein is CASRAPDRESGQPQHF.

CDR3 DNA sequence: TGTGCCAGCTCCTTAGCGGGAGGGCCCGCAGATACGCAGTATTTT. This sequence encodes CASSLAGGPADTQYF. The rearrangement links TRBV7-2 to TRBJ2-3; 11 nucleotides agree with TRBD2. V was pared by 8 bases and J by 4 bases, with 8 bases of the junction left unmatched. This CDR3 spans 15 amino acids. Germline V CDR1 and CDR2: SGHTA, FQGNSA.

In its sample, this clone was seen a few times. This rearrangement joins TRBV5-6 to TRBJ1-2, with D unresolved. The CDR3 totals 12 residues. Germline assignment: CDR1 SGHDT and CDR2 YYEEEE. V was clipped by 5 bases and J by 4 bases, with 9 bases between them. The CDR3 sequence is CASSLQSYGYTF. CDR3 nucleotides: TGTGCCAGCAGTCTTCAATCCTATGGCTACACCTTC.

CDR3 in DNA: TGTGCCAGCAGTTACTTCTCCGGGGCCGAGGGGGATACGCAGTATTTT. It is translated as CASSYFSGAEGDTQYF. The rearrangement links TRBV6-5 to TRBJ2-3, with D perhaps TRBD1 or TRBD2 (5 bases each). Germline V gene lookup returns CDR1 MNHEY and CDR2 SVGAGI. The CDR3 is 16 amino acids. The germline V and J ends were trimmed by 1 base and 6 bases, with 17 bases remaining between them.

This chain links TRBV28 with TRBJ2-6, with TRBD1 matching 8 bases. Per the germline V gene, CDR1 is MDHEN and CDR2 is SYDVKM. The CDR3 contains 15 residues. Trimming cost V 6 bases and J 8 bases; bases outside gene matches: 9. As DNA, the CDR3 is TGTGCCAGCAGGCGCAGGGGGCAAAGGACCAACGTCCTGACTTTC. This translates into CASRRRGQRTNVLTF.

This clone was picked up many times. The chain links TRBV28 to TRBJ2-7, with TRBD2 identical over 8 bases. CDR1 MDHEN and CDR2 SYDVKM come from the germline V gene. The CDR3 has 16 residues. Trimming cost V 2 bases and J 0 bases; bases outside gene matches: 6. The CDR3 sequence: CASSLGGLDYSYEQYF. CDR3 DNA sequence: TGTGCCAGCAGTTTAGGGGGACTAGATTACTCCTACGAGCAGTACTTC.

The chain links TRBV7-2 to TRBJ2-5; 7 nucleotides align to TRBD1. The ends lost 2 bases at V and 5 bases at J; junction bases unmatched: 11. The CDR3 is 16 residues long. The germline V gene encodes CDR1 SGHTA and CDR2 FQGNSA. CDR3 coding DNA: TGTGCCAGCAGCTTATCCAGGGGGTCCATTGTGGAGACCCAGTACTTC. Translated: CASSLSRGSIVETQYF.

V and J are TRBV7-9 and TRBJ1-1; possibly TRBD1 for D (5 bases). The CDR3 sequence is 15 residues long. The V gene lost 1 base and the J gene lost 3 bases, with 12 bases spanning the gap. Germline CDR1 is SEHNR and CDR2 is FQNEAQ (reference sequence). This CDR3 is CASSLVSVGHTEAFF. The CDR3 DNA sequence: TGTGCCAGCAGCTTAGTATCGGTGGGGCACACTGAAGCTTTCTTT.

V is TRBV7-2 and J is TRBJ1-1, with 9 bases aligning to TRBD1. This CDR3 comprises 15 residues. Trimming cost V 2 bases and J 2 bases; bases outside gene matches: 3. Germline V gene lookup returns CDR1 SGHTA and CDR2 FQGNSA. The CDR3 region has the DNA TGTGCCAGCAGCTTAACAGGGGGCGGAAACACTGAAGCTTTCTTT. It translates to CASSLTGGGNTEAFF.